This T cell receptor (beta chain) is from a study of blood T cell repertoires in COVID-19. Across the study: Donors in the United States, Italy and Spain gave samples during acute or convalescent COVID-19. Nucleic acid was either cDNA or gDNA, and it came from T cells, B-cell-depleted T cells, or PBMCs.

The V and J ends lost 1 base and 3 bases respectively, with 10 bases between them. This CDR3 has 14 amino acids. Looked up from germline, CDR1 is LGHNT and CDR2 is FRNRAP. In the original processing: Reference gene primer amplification gave nucleated cell count estimates. Sequencing was performed with immunoSEQ multiplex PCR; in TCRdb, only in-frame clones are kept and a portion is missing. V, J and clone size are taken as reported in that table, and D and trimming were inferred from the DNA itself. The top ten clones hold about 7% of a sample with about 320,000 clones, approximately 85% of them seen once.

This TCR was recovered from a human donor in a cohort sampled during active COVID-19. Material: peripheral blood. V gene TRBV12-5 combines with J gene TRBJ2-7; D possibly corresponds to TRBD2 (5 bases). CDR3: CASGLALAGYEQYF. The DNA of the CDR3 is TGTGCTAGTGGTTTGGCGCTAGCAGGCTACGAGCAGTACTTC.